These 11 T cell receptor beta chains came from one sample sequenced in a study of cytomegalovirus exposure and HLA in healthy donors. PCR involved 60 Vbeta and 13 Jbeta primers. The repertoire was sequenced with immunoSEQ multiplex PCR; TCRdb's copy has only in-frame clones and lacks some. The sample gives 97,000 or so clones, approximately 71% of which show up once; 9.6% is in the top ten. Source material: PBMCs. These receptors originate from a male donor in good health and CMV-seropositive.

The rearrangement joins TRBV27 to TRBJ1-5; TRBD1 agrees at 9 bases. CDR3 length: 15 residues. In germline, CDR1 is MNHEY, CDR2 SMNVEV (reference sequence). V lost 8 bases and J lost 0; bases outside the gene matches: 5. The CDR3 protein is CASRQGGYSNQPQHF. CDR3 coding DNA: TGTGCCAGCCGACAGGGGGGGTATAGCAATCAGCCCCAGCATTTT.

The CDR3: CASRKLAAHNEQFF. CDR3 DNA sequence: TGTGCCAGTCGTAAACTAGCGGCCCACAATGAGCAGTTCTTC. The chain employs TRBV19 and TRBJ2-1; TRBD2 matches at 8 bases. V dropped 8 bases and J dropped 5; count of bases not matched to a gene: 8. The length of the CDR3 is 14 residues. The V gene's germline CDR1 is LNHDA and CDR2 SQIVND (reference sequence).

V gene TRBV30 combines with J gene TRBJ2-3; 13 bases are shared with TRBD2. Germline lookup yields CDR1 GTSNPN and CDR2 SVGIG (reference sequence). J was trimmed by 5 bases and V by 1 base; bases with no gene match: 3. The CDR3 has 15 amino acids. CDR3 DNA: TGTGCCTGGAGTGGACTAGCGGGAGGTCTAGATACGCAGTATTTT. This sequence encodes CAWSGLAGGLDTQYF.

V is TRBV18 and J is TRBJ1-2, with a weak D call TRBD1 (5 bases). The CDR3 spans 15 residues. Between the trimmed V and J ends, which lost 3 bases and 6 bases, there was a span of 17 bases. The germline V gene encodes CDR1 KGHSH and CDR2 LQKENI. The CDR3 DNA sequence: TGTGCCAGCTCACCGGGCAGAAGGACACAAGATGGCTACACCTTC. Translated: CASSPGRRTQDGYTF.

The CDR3 nucleotides are TGTGCCAGCAACCGAAAGATGGCGGGGCTCTACGAGCAGTACTTC. It specifies CASNRKMAGLYEQYF. This sequence joins TRBV28 and TRBJ2-7; D may be TRBD2 (6 bases). Germline V gene lookup returns CDR1 MDHEN and CDR2 SYDVKM. The CDR3 contains 15 residues. V lost 7 bases and J 3 bases, leaving 19 bases between the germline ends.

The DNA for the CDR3 is TGTGCCAGCAGCCCTCGTGGGGGGGAGGGCGAGCAGTACTTC. Translated, it gives CASSPRGGEGEQYF. This rearrangement joins TRBV6-5 to TRBJ2-7, with 7 nucleotides matching TRBD2. CDR1 and CDR2 (germline): MNHEY, SVGAGI. V lost 6 bases, J lost 6 bases, and 11 bases stayed unmatched. This CDR3 is 14 amino acids long.

The rearrangement joins TRBV13 to TRBJ2-7, with 10 bases fitting TRBD2. The V segment lost 5 bases and the J segment 7 bases; nucleotides outside the gene matches: 8. The germline V gene has CDR1 PRHDT and CDR2 FYEKMQ (reference sequence). The CDR3 is 14 residues long. CDR3 in amino acids: CASSPRGLAREQYF. CDR3 sequence (DNA): TGTGCCAGCAGCCCCCGGGGACTAGCGAGGGAGCAGTACTTC.

The gene calls are TRBV6-4 and TRBJ1-5; 8 positions match TRBD1. The CDR3 covers 15 residues. CDR1 MRHNA and CDR2 SNTAGT come from the germline V gene. J lost 7 bases, V lost 3 bases, and 8 bases had no gene match. The CDR3 sequence: CASSDYDRGRQPQHF. For the CDR3, the DNA is TGTGCCAGCAGTGATTACGACAGGGGAAGGCAGCCCCAGCATTTT.

The chain combines TRBV6-6 with TRBJ2-2; 9 positions match TRBD1. With V trimmed by 7 bases and J by 1 base, 7 bases remained unmatched. Germline values: CDR1 MNHNY, CDR2 SVGAGI (reference sequence). The CDR3 extends over 16 amino acids. CDR3 sequence reads: CASIPGQGKNTGELFF. The CDR3 region has the DNA TGTGCCAGCATCCCGGGACAGGGAAAGAACACCGGGGAGCTGTTTTTT.

The chain joins TRBV5-1 to TRBJ2-5, with D tentatively TRBD1 (6 bases). The CDR3 has 15 amino acids. The V end was cut by 4 bases, the J end by 2 bases, with 15 bases between. Per germline, CDR1 SGHRS and CDR2 YFSETQ. CDR3 in DNA: TGCGCCAGCAGCCCTTTGGACAGCGCACAAGAGACCCAGTACTTC. Protein product: CASSPLDSAQETQYF.

The J gene is TRBJ2-1, the V gene TRBV28; D gene unclear. The CDR3 has 11 amino acids. CDR1 and CDR2 from the germline V gene are MDHEN and SYDVKM. Deletions cut 7 bases from V and 7 bases from J, with 8 bases between. Here the CDR3 DNA reads TGTGCCAGCACAGGCTGGAATGAGCAGTTCTTC. Translating it yields CASTGWNEQFF.